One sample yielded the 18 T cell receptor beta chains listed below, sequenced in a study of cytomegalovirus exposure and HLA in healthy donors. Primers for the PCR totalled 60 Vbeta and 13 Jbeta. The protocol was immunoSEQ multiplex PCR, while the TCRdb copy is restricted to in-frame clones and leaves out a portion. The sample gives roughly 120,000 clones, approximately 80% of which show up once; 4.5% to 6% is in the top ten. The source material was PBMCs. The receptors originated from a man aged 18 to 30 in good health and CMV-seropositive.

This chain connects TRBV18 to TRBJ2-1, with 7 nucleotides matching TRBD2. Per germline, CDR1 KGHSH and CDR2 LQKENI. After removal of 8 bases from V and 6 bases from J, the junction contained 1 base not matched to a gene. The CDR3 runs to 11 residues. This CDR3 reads CASRGGNEQFF. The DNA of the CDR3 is TGTGCCAGCCGCGGGGGCAATGAGCAGTTCTTC. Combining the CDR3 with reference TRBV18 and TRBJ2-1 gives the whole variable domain NAGVMQNPRHLVRRRGQEARLRCSPMKGHSHVYWYRQLPEEGLKFMVYLQKENIIDESGMPKERFSAEFPKEGPSILRIQQVVRGDSAAYFCASRGGNEQFFGPGTRLTVL.

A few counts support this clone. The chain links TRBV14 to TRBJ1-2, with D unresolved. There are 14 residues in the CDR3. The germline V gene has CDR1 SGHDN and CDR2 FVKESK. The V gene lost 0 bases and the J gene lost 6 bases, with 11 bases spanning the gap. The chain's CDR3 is CASSQDSLLDGYTF. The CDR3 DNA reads TGTGCCAGCAGCCAAGATTCACTTTTGGATGGCTACACCTTC.

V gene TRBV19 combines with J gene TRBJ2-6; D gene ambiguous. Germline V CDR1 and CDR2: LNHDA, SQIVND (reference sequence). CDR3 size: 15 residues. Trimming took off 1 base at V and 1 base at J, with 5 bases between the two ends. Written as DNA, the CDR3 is TGTGCCAGTAGTATAGCCGGTTCTGGGGCCAACGTCCTGACTTTC. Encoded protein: CASSIAGSGANVLTF. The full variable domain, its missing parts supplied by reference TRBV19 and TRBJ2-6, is DGGITQSPKYLFRKEGQNVTLSCEQNLNHDAMYWYRQDPGQGLRLIYYSQIVNDFQKGDIAEGYSVSREKKESFPLTVTSAQKNPTAFYLCASSIAGSGANVLTFGAGSRLTVL.

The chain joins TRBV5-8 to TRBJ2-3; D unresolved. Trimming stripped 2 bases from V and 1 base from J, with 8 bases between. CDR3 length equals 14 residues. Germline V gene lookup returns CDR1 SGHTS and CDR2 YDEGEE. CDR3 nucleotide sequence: TGTGCCAGCAGCTTCGGCCAGGGCACAGATACGCAGTATTTT. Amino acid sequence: CASSFGQGTDTQYF.

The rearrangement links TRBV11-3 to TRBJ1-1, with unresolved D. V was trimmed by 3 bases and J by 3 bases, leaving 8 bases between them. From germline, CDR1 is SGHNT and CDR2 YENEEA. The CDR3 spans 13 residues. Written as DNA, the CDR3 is TGTGCCAGCAGCTTGTCCGGGGACACTGAAGCTTTCTTT. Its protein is CASSLSGDTEAFF.

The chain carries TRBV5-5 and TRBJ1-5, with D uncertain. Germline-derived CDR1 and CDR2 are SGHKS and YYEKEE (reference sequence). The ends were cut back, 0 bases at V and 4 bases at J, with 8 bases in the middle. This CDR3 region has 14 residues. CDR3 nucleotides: TGTGCCAGCAGCTTGGAACCCGGGAATCAGCCCCAGCATTTT. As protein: CASSLEPGNQPQHF.

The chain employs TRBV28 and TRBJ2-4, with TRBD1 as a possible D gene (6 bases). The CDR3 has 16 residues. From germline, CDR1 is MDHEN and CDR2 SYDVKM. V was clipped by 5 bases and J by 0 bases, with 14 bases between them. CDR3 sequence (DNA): TGTGCCAGCAGTCCGCCCGGGACATTAGCCAAAAACATTCAGTACTTC. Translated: CASSPPGTLAKNIQYF.

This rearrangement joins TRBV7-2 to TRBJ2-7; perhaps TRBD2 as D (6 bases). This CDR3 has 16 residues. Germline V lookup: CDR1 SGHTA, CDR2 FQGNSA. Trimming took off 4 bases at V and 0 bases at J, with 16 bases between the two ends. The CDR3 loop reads CASSYSSGVISYEQYF. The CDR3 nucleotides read TGTGCCAGCAGCTATTCCTCGGGAGTGATCTCCTACGAGCAGTACTTC.

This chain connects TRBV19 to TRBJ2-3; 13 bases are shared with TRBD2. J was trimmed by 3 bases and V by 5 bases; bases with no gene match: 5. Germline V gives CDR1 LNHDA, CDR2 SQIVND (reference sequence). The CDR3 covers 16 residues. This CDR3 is CASSPRTSGGTDTQYF. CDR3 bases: TGTGCCAGTAGTCCGCGGACTAGCGGGGGAACAGATACGCAGTATTTT.

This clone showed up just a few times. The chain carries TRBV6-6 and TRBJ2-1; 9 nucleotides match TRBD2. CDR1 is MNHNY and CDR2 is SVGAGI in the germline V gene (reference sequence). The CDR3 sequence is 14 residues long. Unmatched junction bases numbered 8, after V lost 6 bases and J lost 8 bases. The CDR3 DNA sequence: TGTGCCAGCAGCTGGCGGGGGGGCCGCGATGAGCAGTTCTTC. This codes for CASSWRGGRDEQFF.

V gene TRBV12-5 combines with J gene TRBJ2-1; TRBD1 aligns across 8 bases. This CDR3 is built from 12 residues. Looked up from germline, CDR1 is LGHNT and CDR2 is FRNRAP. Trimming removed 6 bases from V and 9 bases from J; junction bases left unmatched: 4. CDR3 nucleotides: TGTGCTAGTGGATCAGGGGGCATTGAGCAGTTCTTC. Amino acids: CASGSGGIEQFF. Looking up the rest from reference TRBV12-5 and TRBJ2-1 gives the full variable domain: DARVTQTPRHKVTEMGQEVTMRCQPILGHNTVFWYRQTMMQGLELLAYFRNRAPLDDSGMPKDRFSAEMPDATLATLKIQPSEPRDSAVYFCASGSGGIEQFFGPGTRLTVL.

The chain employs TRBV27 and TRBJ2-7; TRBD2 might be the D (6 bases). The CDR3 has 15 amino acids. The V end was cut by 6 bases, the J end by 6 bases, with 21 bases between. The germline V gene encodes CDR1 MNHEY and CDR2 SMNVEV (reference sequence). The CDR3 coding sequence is TGTGCCAGCAGGATCGGGACTCAGGACTTTCGCGAGCAGTACTTC. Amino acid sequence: CASRIGTQDFREQYF.

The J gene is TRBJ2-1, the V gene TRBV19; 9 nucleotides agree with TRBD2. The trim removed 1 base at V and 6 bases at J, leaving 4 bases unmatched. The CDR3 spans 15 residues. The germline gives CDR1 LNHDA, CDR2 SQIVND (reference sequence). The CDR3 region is CASSIGASGINEQFF. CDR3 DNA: TGTGCCAGTAGTATAGGGGCTAGCGGGATCAATGAGCAGTTCTTC.

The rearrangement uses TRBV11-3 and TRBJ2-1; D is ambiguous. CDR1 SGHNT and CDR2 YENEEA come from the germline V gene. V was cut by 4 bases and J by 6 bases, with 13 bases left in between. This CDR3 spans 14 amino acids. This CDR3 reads CASSSMGYTNEQFF. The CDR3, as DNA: TGTGCCAGCAGCTCGATGGGCTATACCAATGAGCAGTTCTTC.

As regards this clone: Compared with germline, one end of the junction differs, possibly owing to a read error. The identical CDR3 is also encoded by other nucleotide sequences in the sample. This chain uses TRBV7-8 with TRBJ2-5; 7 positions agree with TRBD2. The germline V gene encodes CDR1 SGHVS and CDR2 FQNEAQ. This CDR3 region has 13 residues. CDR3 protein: CASSFSREETQYF. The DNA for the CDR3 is TGCGCCAGCAGCTTTTCGCGGGAGGAGACCCAGTACTTC.

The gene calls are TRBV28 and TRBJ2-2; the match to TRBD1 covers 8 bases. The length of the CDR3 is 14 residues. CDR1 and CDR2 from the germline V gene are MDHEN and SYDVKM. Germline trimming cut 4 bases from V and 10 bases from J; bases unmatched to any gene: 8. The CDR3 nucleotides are TGTGCCAGCAGTTCGCCCCACAGGGGGACGGAGCTGTTTTTT. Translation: CASSSPHRGTELFF.

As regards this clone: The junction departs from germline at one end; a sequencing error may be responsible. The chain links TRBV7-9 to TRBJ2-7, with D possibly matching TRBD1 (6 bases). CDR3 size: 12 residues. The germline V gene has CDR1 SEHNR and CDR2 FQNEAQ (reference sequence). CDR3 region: CSSSQGSYEQYF. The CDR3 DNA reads TGTTCCAGCAGCCAGGGGTCCTACGAGCAGTACTTC.

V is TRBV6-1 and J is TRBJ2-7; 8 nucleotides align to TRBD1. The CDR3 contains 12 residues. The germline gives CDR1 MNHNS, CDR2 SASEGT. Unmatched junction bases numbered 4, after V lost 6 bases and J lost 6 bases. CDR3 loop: CASSWDRFEQYF. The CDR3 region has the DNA TGTGCCAGCAGCTGGGACAGGTTCGAGCAGTACTTC.